This T cell receptor beta chain was recovered during a study of T cells expressing NK-cell markers. Study summary: The study drew TCR beta repertoires from sorted CD3+CD56+NKG2C+, CD3+CD56+NKG2C- and CD3+CD56-NKG2C+ T cells.

TCR beta cDNA was made by 5'RACE template switching with UMIs. TCRdb reprocessed the 5' RACE reads and keeps a single row for each CDR3 protein, giving no DNA. The table counts 400,000 to 550,000 distinct CDR3 sequences; 7.3% lies in the top ten. The germline V gene encodes CDR1 SGHTA and CDR2 FQGNSA. The CDR3 has 13 amino acids. Points on this clonotype: Its antigen is unknown.

Study outcomes and limitations: Expanded NKG2C+ T cell clones had unclear HCMV specificity.

Specimen: blood T cells: a sorted CD56 or NKG2C T cell subset, CD4+ or CD8+ T cells, or bulk PBMC T cells (not recorded which). The V gene is TRBV7-2, the J gene TRBJ2-4. The source is a woman between 18 and 70 years old in good health. This chain's CDR3 is CASSLYEKNIQYF.